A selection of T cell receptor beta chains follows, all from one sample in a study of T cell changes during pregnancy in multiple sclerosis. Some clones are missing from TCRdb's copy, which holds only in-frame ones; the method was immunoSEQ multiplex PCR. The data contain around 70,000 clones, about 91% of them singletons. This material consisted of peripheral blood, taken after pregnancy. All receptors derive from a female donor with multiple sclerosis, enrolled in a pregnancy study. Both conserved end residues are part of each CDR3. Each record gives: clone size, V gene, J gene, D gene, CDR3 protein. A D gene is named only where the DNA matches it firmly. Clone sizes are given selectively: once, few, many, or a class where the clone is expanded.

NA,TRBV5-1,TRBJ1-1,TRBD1,CASSLSEQGASTEAFF
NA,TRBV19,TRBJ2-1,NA,CASSWRGSYNEQFF
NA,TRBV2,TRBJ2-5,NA,CASSRQEEETQYF
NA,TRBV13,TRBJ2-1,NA,CASSSQLDNEQFF
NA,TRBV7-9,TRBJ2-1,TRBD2,CASSTTSGYNEQFF
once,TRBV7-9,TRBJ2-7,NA,CASSLAGAAYEQYF
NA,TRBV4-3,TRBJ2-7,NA,CASSQGGEFNYEQYF
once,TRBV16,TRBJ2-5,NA,CASSRGLETQYF
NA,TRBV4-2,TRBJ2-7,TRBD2,CASTQDSSGSSYEQYF
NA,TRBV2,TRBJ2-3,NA,CASEKTATQYF
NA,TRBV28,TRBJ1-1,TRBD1,CASSLRGRSVEAFF
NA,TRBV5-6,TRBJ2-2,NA,CASSLTETGELFF
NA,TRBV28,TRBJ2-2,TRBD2,CASSERGINTGELFF
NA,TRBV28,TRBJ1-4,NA,CASSSDREKLFF
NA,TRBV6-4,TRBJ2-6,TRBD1,CASSETGSSGANVLTF
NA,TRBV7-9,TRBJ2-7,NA,CASSLWDNAYEQYF
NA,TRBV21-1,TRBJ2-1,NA,CASSKALGGLAPNNEQFF
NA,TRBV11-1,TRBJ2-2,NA,CASSLSLDTGELFF
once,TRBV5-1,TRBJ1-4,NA,CASSLEQINEKLFF
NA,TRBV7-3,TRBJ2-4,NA,CASSLSSGNIQYF
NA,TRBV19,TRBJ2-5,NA,CASSTRTGETQYF
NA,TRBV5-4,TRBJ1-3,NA,CASTLEVKGASGNTIYF
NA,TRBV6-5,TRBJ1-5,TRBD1,CASSPRTGDQPQHF
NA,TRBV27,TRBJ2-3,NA,CASIAGRGGTDTQYF
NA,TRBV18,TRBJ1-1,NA,CASSPGHMNTEAFF
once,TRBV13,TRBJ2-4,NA,CASSKARQGGIQYF
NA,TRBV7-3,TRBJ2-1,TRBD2,CASSTGTSEAYNEQFF
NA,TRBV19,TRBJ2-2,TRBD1,CASSQGQGATGELFF
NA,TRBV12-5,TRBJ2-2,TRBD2,CASGLIAGGRIGELFF
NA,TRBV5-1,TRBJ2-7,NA,CASSSRLSEQYF
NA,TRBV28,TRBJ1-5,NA,CSAGEGDQHF
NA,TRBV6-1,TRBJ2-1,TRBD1,CASSEALGQGANEQFF
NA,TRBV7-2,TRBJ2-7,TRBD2,CASSLGPSGYEQYF
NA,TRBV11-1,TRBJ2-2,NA,CASSPGLTGELFF
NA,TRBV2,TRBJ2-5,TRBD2,CASSERGRARETQYF
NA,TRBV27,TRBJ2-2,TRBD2,CASSLWLAGERNTGELFF
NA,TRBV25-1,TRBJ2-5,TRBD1,CASSSSPGQGEETQYF
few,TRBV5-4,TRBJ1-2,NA,CASSQGQLNYGYTF
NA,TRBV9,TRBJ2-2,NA,CASSVEPSRGVGELFF
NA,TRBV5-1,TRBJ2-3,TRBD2,CASSLELAEATDTQYF
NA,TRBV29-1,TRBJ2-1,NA,CSAGRELYNEQFF
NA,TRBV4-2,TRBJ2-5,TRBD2,CASSPGAGVTETQYF
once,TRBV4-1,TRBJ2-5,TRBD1,CASSHPHDRGVDETQYF
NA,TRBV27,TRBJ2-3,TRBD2,CASRIAGSTDTQYF
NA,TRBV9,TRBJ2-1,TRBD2,CASSVLGRENNEQFF
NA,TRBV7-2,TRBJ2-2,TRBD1,CASSRDRGRVELFF
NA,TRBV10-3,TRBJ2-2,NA,CAISRGTGELFF
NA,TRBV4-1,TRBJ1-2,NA,CASSPDGTLNYGYTF
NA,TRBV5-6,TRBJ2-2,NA,CASSAETGLVTGELFF
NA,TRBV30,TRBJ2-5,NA,CATSLGGQETQYF
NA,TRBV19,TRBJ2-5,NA,CASSIGTKKETQYF
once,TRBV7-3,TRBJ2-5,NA,CASSLDGETQYF
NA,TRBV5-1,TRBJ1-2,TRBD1,CASSAGQGVPDNYGYTF